This T cell receptor beta chain was sequenced for a study of shared clonotypes between healthy human individuals. General study findings and limits: What rarefaction showed was incomplete sorted-subset sequencing despite large depth.

The CDR3 runs 15 residues. V was cut by 3 bases and J by 5 bases, with 16 bases left in between. Germline V gene lookup returns CDR1 LNHDA and CDR2 SQIVND (reference sequence). It was at deep level that the assay was run. Every subset's genomic DNA went evenly onto several immunoSEQ plates. Method: immunoSEQ multiplex PCR; TCRdb's copy keeps in-frame clones and lacks some. The sample shows around 700,000 clones, approximately 79% of them seen only once. Comment on this clone: Its antigen is as yet unknown.

The origin of this receptor is a woman in her 30s in good health. The sample consisted of memory CD4+ T cells sorted from blood. Subset of the sample: CD45RA-negative fraction. The rearrangement uses TRBV19 and TRBJ2-5, with D perhaps TRBD2 (6 bases). The CDR3 protein is CASSILRGRGETQYF. In nucleotides, the CDR3 is TGTGCCAGTAGTATCCTCCGGGGGAGAGGGGAGACCCAGTACTTC.